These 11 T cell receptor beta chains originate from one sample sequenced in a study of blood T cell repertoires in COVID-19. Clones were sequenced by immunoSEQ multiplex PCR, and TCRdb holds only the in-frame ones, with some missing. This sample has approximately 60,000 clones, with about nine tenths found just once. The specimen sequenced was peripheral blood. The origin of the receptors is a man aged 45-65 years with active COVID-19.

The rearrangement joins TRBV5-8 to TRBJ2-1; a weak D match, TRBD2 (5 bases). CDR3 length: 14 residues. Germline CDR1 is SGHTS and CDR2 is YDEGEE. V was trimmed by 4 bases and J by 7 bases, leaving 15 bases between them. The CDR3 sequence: CASSGTGMTNEQFF. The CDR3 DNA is TGTGCCAGCAGCGGAACCGGGATGACGAATGAGCAGTTCTTC.

The CDR3 protein is CSGGDRADYNEQFF. The CDR3 bases are TGCAGCGGGGGGGACAGGGCAGACTACAATGAGCAGTTCTTC. The chain carries TRBV29-1 and TRBJ2-1, with 9 nucleotides matching TRBD1. This CDR3 is 14 amino acids long. Germline V gives CDR1 SQVTM, CDR2 ANQGSEA. Trimming removed 7 bases from V and 3 bases from J; junction bases left unmatched: 7.

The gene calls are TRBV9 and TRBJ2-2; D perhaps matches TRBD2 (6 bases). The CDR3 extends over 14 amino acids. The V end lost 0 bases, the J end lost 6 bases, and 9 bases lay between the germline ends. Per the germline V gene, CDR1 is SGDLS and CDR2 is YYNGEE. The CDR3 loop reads CASSVGRRAGELFF. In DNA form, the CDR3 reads TGTGCCAGCAGCGTAGGGAGGAGGGCCGGGGAGCTGTTTTTT.

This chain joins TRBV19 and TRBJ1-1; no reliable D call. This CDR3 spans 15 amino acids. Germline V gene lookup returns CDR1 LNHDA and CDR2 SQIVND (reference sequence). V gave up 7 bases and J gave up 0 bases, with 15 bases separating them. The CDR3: CASKQRDRLNTEAFF. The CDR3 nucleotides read TGTGCCAGTAAGCAGAGGGATAGACTGAACACTGAAGCTTTCTTT.

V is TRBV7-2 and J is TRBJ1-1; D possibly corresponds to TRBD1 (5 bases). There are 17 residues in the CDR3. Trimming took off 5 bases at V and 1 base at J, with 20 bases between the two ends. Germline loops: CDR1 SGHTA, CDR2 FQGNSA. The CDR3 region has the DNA TGTGCCAGCAGCCTAAACTCCTTGACAGTTTCGAACACTGAAGCTTTCTTT. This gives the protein CASSLNSLTVSNTEAFF.

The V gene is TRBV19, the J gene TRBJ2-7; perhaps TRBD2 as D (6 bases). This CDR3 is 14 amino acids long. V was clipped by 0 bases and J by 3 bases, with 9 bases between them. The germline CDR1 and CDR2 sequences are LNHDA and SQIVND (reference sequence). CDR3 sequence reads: CASSIDRGNYEQYF. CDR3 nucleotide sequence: TGTGCCAGTAGTATAGATCGGGGGAACTACGAGCAGTACTTC. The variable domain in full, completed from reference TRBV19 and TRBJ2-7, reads DGGITQSPKYLFRKEGQNVTLSCEQNLNHDAMYWYRQDPGQGLRLIYYSQIVNDFQKGDIAEGYSVSREKKESFPLTVTSAQKNPTAFYLCASSIDRGNYEQYFGPGTRLTVT.

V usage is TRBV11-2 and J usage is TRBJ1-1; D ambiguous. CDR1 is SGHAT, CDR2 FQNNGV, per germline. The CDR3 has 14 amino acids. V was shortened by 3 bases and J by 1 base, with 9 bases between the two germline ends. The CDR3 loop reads CASSFGMANTEAFF. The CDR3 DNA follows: TGTGCCAGCAGCTTCGGGATGGCGAACACTGAAGCTTTCTTT.

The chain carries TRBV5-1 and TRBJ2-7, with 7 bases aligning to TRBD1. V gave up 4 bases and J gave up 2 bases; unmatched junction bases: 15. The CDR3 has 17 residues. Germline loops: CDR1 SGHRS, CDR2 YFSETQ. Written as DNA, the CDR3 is TGCGCCAGCAGCGACAGCGGACAGGTCAGAGGTACCTACGAGCAGTACTTC. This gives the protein CASSDSGQVRGTYEQYF.

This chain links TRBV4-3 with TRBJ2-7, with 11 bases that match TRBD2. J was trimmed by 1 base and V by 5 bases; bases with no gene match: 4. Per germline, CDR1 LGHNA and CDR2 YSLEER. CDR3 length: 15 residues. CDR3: CASSRGTSGSYEQYF. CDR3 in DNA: TGCGCCAGCAGCAGGGGGACTAGCGGTTCCTACGAGCAGTACTTC.

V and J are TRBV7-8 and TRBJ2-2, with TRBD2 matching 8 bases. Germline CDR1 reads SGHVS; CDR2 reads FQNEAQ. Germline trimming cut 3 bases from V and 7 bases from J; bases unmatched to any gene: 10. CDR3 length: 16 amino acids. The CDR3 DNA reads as TGTGCCAGCAGCTTTACCGGGACTAGAAGGGGCGGGGAGCTGTTTTTT. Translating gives CASSFTGTRRGGELFF. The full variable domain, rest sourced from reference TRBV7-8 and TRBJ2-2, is GAGVSQSPRYKVAKRGQDVALRCDPISGHVSLFWYQQALGQGPEFLTYFQNEAQLDKSGLPSDRFFAERPEGSVSTLKIQRTQQEDSAVYLCASSFTGTRRGGELFFGEGSRLTVL.

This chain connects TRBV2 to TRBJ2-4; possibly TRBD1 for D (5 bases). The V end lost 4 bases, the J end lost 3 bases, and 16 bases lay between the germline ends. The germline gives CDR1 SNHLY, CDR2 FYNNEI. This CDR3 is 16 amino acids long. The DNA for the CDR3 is TGTGCCAGCAGTGTCCGAGCAGGGATGGGCAAAAACATTCAGTACTTC. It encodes CASSVRAGMGKNIQYF. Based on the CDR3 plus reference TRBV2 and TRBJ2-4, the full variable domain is EPEVTQTPSHQVTQMGQEVILRCVPISNHLYFYWYRQILGQKVEFLVSFYNNEISEKSEIFDDQFSVERPDGSNFTLKIRSTKLEDSAMYFCASSVRAGMGKNIQYFGAGTRLSVL.